This is a list of T cell receptor beta chains from one sample in a study of T-cell memory formation after mild COVID-19. A single record per CDR3 protein comes from TCRdb applying MiXCR to the 5' RACE reads. The sample shows 250,000 to 300,000 distinct CDR3 sequences, about a sixth of them seen only once. Sequences were obtained from PBMCs or a T cell subset sorted from them (not recorded which). The receptors come from a man between 18 and 35 years old who had mild COVID-19 (a few samples of this study predate the infection). Cell type and time point are not known. CDR3s include the opening cysteine and the closing phenylalanine or tryptophan. The order of the fields is V gene, clone size, D gene, J gene, CDR3 DNA, CDR3 protein. The D gene is left open where the match is weak. Clone size is given for some rows only: seen once, a few or many times, or a class if the clone is expanded.

v_call: TRBV5-1; clone_size: many; d_call: TRBD1; j_call: TRBJ2-7; cdr3_nt: TGCGCCAGCAGCTTGGGGGGGCAGGGGGCCCTCGAGCAGTACTTC; cdr3_aa: CASSLGGQGALEQYF
v_call: TRBV7-2; clone_size: few; d_call: -; j_call: TRBJ1-1; cdr3_nt: TGTGCCAGCACTGCAGCAGGGATTAACACTGAAGCTTTCTTT; cdr3_aa: CASTAAGINTEAFF
v_call: TRBV20-1; clone_size: -; d_call: -; j_call: TRBJ1-6; cdr3_nt: TGCAGTGCTTCCGATCCCTCAGGCTCCTATAATTCACCCCTCCACTTT; cdr3_aa: CSASDPSGSYNSPLHF
v_call: TRBV28; clone_size: few; d_call: -; j_call: TRBJ2-3; cdr3_nt: TGTGCCAGTTCGCAGACTAGAGCAGATACGCAGTATTTT; cdr3_aa: CASSQTRADTQYF
v_call: TRBV28; clone_size: -; d_call: -; j_call: TRBJ1-4; cdr3_nt: TGTGCCAGCAGTTCACCCGGGCACAATGAAAAACTGTTTTTT; cdr3_aa: CASSSPGHNEKLFF
v_call: TRBV28; clone_size: -; d_call: -; j_call: TRBJ2-3; cdr3_nt: TGTGCCAGCAGTTCCCTTAGCGGACCCACAGATACGCAGTATTTT; cdr3_aa: CASSSLSGPTDTQYF
v_call: TRBV4-3; clone_size: -; d_call: -; j_call: TRBJ1-1; cdr3_nt: TGCGCCAGCAGCCAAGAATGGCAGTATGCCGATGACAGCCGCACTGAAGCTTTCTTT; cdr3_aa: CASSQEWQYADDSRTEAFF
v_call: TRBV25-1; clone_size: -; d_call: -; j_call: TRBJ2-7; cdr3_nt: TGTGCCAGCAGTAAGGGTGGTAGCGGCAAGCAGTACTTC; cdr3_aa: CASSKGGSGKQYF
v_call: TRBV27; clone_size: few; d_call: -; j_call: TRBJ2-5; cdr3_nt: TGTGCCAGCAGTTCCCAGGGAGCGGAGACCCAGTACTTC; cdr3_aa: CASSSQGAETQYF
v_call: TRBV7-3; clone_size: few; d_call: -; j_call: TRBJ2-3; cdr3_nt: TGTGCCAGCAGCTCCACGAACACAGATACGCAGTATTTT; cdr3_aa: CASSSTNTDTQYF
v_call: TRBV3-1; clone_size: -; d_call: -; j_call: TRBJ1-6; cdr3_nt: TGTGCCAGCAGCCAAGATTCACCCCTCCACTTT; cdr3_aa: CASSQDSPLHF
v_call: TRBV7-9; clone_size: few; d_call: TRBD1; j_call: TRBJ2-7; cdr3_nt: TGTGCCAGCAGCTCCGGACAGGGTGGCTACGAGCAGTACTTC; cdr3_aa: CASSSGQGGYEQYF
v_call: TRBV11-2; clone_size: many; d_call: -; j_call: TRBJ1-1; cdr3_nt: TGTGCCAGCAGCCATTATACAGGGAAGGACACTGAAGCTTTCTTT; cdr3_aa: CASSHYTGKDTEAFF